One sample yielded the 17 T cell receptor beta chains listed below, sequenced in a study of OX40 agonist ivuxolimab in advanced cancers. Some clones are missing from TCRdb's copy, which holds only in-frame ones; the method was immunoSEQ multiplex PCR. The table has about 24,000 clones, about three quarters seen once; the top ten hold more than 15%. The sample consisted of CD4+ or CD8+ T cells sorted from blood, taken in a trial of the OX40 agonist ivuxolimab. These receptors originate from an adult with an advanced solid tumor such as melanoma, head and neck, liver or kidney cancer.

The chain joins TRBV6-6 to TRBJ1-3; D is unclear. The V end lost 0 bases, the J end lost 0 bases, and 9 bases lay between the germline ends. Per the germline V gene, CDR1 is MNHNY and CDR2 is SVGAGI (reference sequence). CDR3 length: 16 amino acids. CDR3 sequence (DNA): TGTGCCAGCAGTTACTCGCCCAGCTTCTCTGGAAACACCATATATTTT. Translating gives CASSYSPSFSGNTIYF.

The chain uses TRBV18 and TRBJ2-2, with D tentatively TRBD1 (6 bases). V lost 8 bases and J 6 bases, leaving 19 bases between the germline ends. This CDR3 contains 15 residues. Germline CDR1 is KGHSH and CDR2 is LQKENI. CDR3 coding DNA: TGTGCCAGCGACAAGAGAGCAGGGGACCCCGGGGAGCTGTTTTTT. Its translation is CASDKRAGDPGELFF. The full variable domain, with the rest looked up from reference TRBV18 and TRBJ2-2, is NAGVMQNPRHLVRRRGQEARLRCSPMKGHSHVYWYRQLPEEGLKFMVYLQKENIIDESGMPKERFSAEFPKEGPSILRIQQVVRGDSAAYFCASDKRAGDPGELFFGEGSRLTVL.

The chain recombines TRBV19 with TRBJ2-3; no firm D call. V was shortened by 1 base and J by 3 bases, with 8 bases between the two germline ends. The CDR3 spans 14 residues. Per the germline V gene, CDR1 is LNHDA and CDR2 is SQIVND (reference sequence). The CDR3 is CASSIAGVTDTQYF. CDR3 nucleotide sequence: TGTGCCAGTAGTATAGCAGGCGTAACAGATACGCAGTATTTT.

The rearrangement joins TRBV19 to TRBJ1-2, with a possible D match to TRBD1 (5 bases). CDR1 LNHDA and CDR2 SQIVND come from the germline V gene (reference sequence). V was clipped by 3 bases and J by 5 bases, with 16 bases between them. The CDR3 contains 15 residues. The CDR3 nucleotides are TGTGCCAGTAGTATCGCCACGGAGGGGCGGTATGGCTACACCTTC. Protein sequence: CASSIATEGRYGYTF.

The V and J genes are TRBV21-1 and TRBJ1-3; the table's D call, TRBD1, has no DNA check behind it. TRBV21-1 is flagged as a pseudogene. CDR3 length equals 17 residues. The CDR3: CASSKAQAEDNGNTIYF. In DNA form, the CDR3 reads TGTGCCAGCAGCAAAGCTCAGGCAGAAGACAATGGAAACACCATATATTTT.

Remarks on this clone: The germline gene is not matched at one end of the junction; a read error may be the cause. In DNA form, the CDR3 reads TGTGCCAGCACCTTAGGGGCAGGGAGGGGCACCGGGGAGCTGTTTTTT. Its translation: CASTLGAGRGTGELFF. This chain links TRBV7-8 with TRBJ2-2, with 7 bases fitting TRBD2. Germline V CDR1 and CDR2: SGHVS, FQNEAQ. The CDR3 runs to 16 residues. Variable domain in full (rest from reference TRBV7-8 and TRBJ2-2): GAGVSQSPRYKVAKRGQDVALRCDPISGHVSLFWYQQALGQGPEFLTYFQNEAQLDKSGLPSDRFFAERPEGSVSTLKIQRTQQEDSAVYLCASTLGAGRGTGELFFGEGSRLTVL.

This clone was seen only once. The rearrangement uses TRBV5-1 and TRBJ2-7, with D possibly TRBD1 on 6 matching bases. Trimming shortened V by 3 bases and J by 7 bases, and 29 bases separated the two germline ends. There are 18 residues in the CDR3. Germline V lookup: CDR1 SGHRS, CDR2 YFSETQ. Written as DNA, the CDR3 is TGCGCCAGCAGCTCTTCTACGTCCGACAGGAGAGCTGGGATGGAGCAGTACTTC. Translation gives CASSSSTSDRRAGMEQYF.

There are a few counts of this clone. The chain has TRBV19 and TRBJ2-5; TRBD1 might be the D (6 bases). Trimming removed 11 bases at V and 6 bases at J, with 16 bases between. Germline CDR1 reads LNHDA; CDR2 reads SQIVND (reference sequence). The CDR3 is made up of 12 amino acids. The CDR3 loop is CACGQTEKTQYF. Here the CDR3 DNA reads TGTGCCTGTGGACAGACGGAGAAGACCCAGTACTTC.

This clone has more than one count but fewer than ten. This chain links TRBV11-2 with TRBJ2-5; a possible D gene is TRBD2 (6 bases). The V gene lost 8 bases and the J gene lost 4 bases, with 17 bases spanning the gap. Per germline, CDR1 SGHAT and CDR2 FQNNGV. The CDR3 sequence is 14 residues long. The CDR3 DNA sequence: TGTGCCAGCCGGCGGGACGGGAGCATAGAGACCCAGTACTTC. It translates to CASRRDGSIETQYF.

This clone occurred once. The gene calls are TRBV4-1 and TRBJ1-5, with 9 bases aligning to TRBD1. The CDR3 runs to 20 residues. After removal of 3 bases from V and 3 bases from J, the junction contained 18 bases not matched to a gene. Germline CDR1 MGHRA, CDR2 YSYEKL. The CDR3 spells CASSHRSNRGRLQNNQPQHF. CDR3 DNA: TGCGCCAGCAGCCACCGCAGCAACAGGGGGCGGCTACAAAACAATCAGCCCCAGCATTTT.

In its sample, this clone was seen once. The junction does not match germline at one end; this may be a read error. The J gene is TRBJ1-1, the V gene TRBV5-3; no clear D gene. TRBV5-3 is noted as an ORF with a role that remains uncertain. The CDR3 is 13 residues long. CDR3 residues: CASSLGMNTEAFF. The CDR3 DNA follows: TGTGCCAGCAGCTTGGGTATGAACACTGAAGCTTTCTTT.

The chain carries TRBV6-6 and TRBJ2-3, with D uncertain. Looked up from germline, CDR1 is MNHNY and CDR2 is SVGAGI (reference sequence). The CDR3 runs to 13 residues. V lost 2 bases and J 0 bases, leaving 3 bases between the germline ends. CDR3 DNA sequence: TGTGCCAGCAGTTACCGAAGCACAGATACGCAGTATTTT. It encodes CASSYRSTDTQYF.

This clone was observed once. V usage is TRBV6-1 and J usage is TRBJ1-3, with D uncertain. Germline V gives CDR1 MNHNS, CDR2 SASEGT. The CDR3 consists of 14 residues. V dropped 3 bases and J dropped 7 bases, with 13 bases sitting between them. Here the CDR3 reads CASSEVTATNTIYF. In nucleotides, the CDR3 is TGTGCCAGCAGTGAGGTCACCGCCACCAACACCATATATTTT.

This chain joins TRBV11-2 and TRBJ2-7; D not resolved. Germline loops: CDR1 SGHAT, CDR2 FQNNGV. There are 13 residues in the CDR3. V was clipped by 5 bases and J by 5 bases, with 13 bases between them. CDR3 amino acids: CASSGPTGHEQYF. CDR3 bases: TGTGCCAGCAGCGGGCCCACCGGGCACGAGCAGTACTTC.

The chain uses TRBV5-1 and TRBJ2-7; D not resolved. The germline V gene encodes CDR1 SGHRS and CDR2 YFSETQ. Trimming removed 0 bases at V and 2 bases at J, with 9 bases between. The CDR3 length is 14 residues. This CDR3 reads CASSLVASTYEQYF. The DNA for the CDR3 is TGCGCCAGCAGCTTGGTAGCCAGTACCTACGAGCAGTACTTC.

This clone was counted between two and nine times. The genes are TRBV14 and TRBJ2-5, with D possibly being TRBD1 or TRBD2 (6 bases each). V gave up 4 bases and J gave up 5 bases, with 17 bases separating them. Germline CDR1 reads SGHDN; CDR2 reads FVKESK. The CDR3 covers 15 residues. CDR3 bases: TGTGCCAGCAGCCTTCAAGGGGGGCTATGGGAGACCCAGTACTTC. Encoded protein: CASSLQGGLWETQYF.

The V gene is TRBV5-6, the J gene TRBJ1-3; 9 nucleotides match TRBD1. Germline V gene sequence: CDR1 SGHDT, CDR2 YYEEEE. CDR3 length equals 16 residues. J gave up 2 bases and V 2 bases, and 5 bases lay outside the gene matches. CDR3 in amino acids: CASSFRDRAAGNTIYF. In DNA form, the CDR3 reads TGTGCCAGCAGCTTCCGGGACAGGGCAGCTGGAAACACCATATATTTT.